A selection of T cell receptor beta chains follows, all from one sample in a study of cytomegalovirus exposure and HLA in healthy donors. Some clones are missing from TCRdb's copy, which holds only in-frame ones; the method was immunoSEQ multiplex PCR. The sample lists 130,000 or so clones, roughly 82% occurring once. Source material: PBMCs. These receptors were obtained from a young woman in good health and CMV-seropositive. Each CDR3 is given with its conserved first and last residue. Each record gives: CDR3 DNA, CDR3 protein, clone size, J gene, D gene, V gene. D genes are given only for firm matches. Clone sizes are given selectively: once, few, many, or a class where the clone is expanded.

TGTGCCAGCAGCTTAACCCTAGCGGGGGGGCGGAATGAGCAGTTCTTC,CASSLTLAGGRNEQFF,.,TRBJ2-1,TRBD2,TRBV7-3
TGTGCCAGCAGCCCACTAGCGGGGGGGCATGATACGCAGTATTTT,CASSPLAGGHDTQYF,.,TRBJ2-3,TRBD2,TRBV9
TGTGCCAGCAGTTTGCTGGAACTAGCGGGGGAGGAGACCCAGTACTTC,CASSLLELAGEETQYF,.,TRBJ2-5,TRBD2,TRBV28
TGTGCCAGCAGCCCTCGGGGGGGCGGGGAGACCCAGTACTTC,CASSPRGGGETQYF,.,TRBJ2-5,TRBD2,TRBV11-2
TGTGCCAGCAGTGAATCAGGGGATAACGACCGGAAACTGTTTTTT,CASSESGDNDRKLFF,.,TRBJ1-4,.,TRBV2
TGTGCCAGCAGCTTAAGCGGCCCAGGAACGGCTGATACGCAGTATTTT,CASSLSGPGTADTQYF,.,TRBJ2-3,.,TRBV7-2
TGTGCCAGTACACCCTCCGGGACAGTTAATCAGCCCCAGCATTTT,CASTPSGTVNQPQHF,.,TRBJ1-5,TRBD1,TRBV19
TGCGCCAGCAGCTTGGCCCTGCGGACTAGCGGAGATACGCAGTATTTT,CASSLALRTSGDTQYF,.,TRBJ2-3,TRBD2,TRBV5-1
TGTGCCAGTGCGGGGGCTTCGGGTCCCTACGAGCAGTACTTC,CASAGASGPYEQYF,.,TRBJ2-7,.,TRBV7-9
TGTGCCAGCAGCTTTCCCCGAGCGGGGGAAGAGACCCAGTACTTC,CASSFPRAGEETQYF,.,TRBJ2-5,TRBD2,TRBV7-2
TGTGCCAGCAGTTGGGACAGGGCTTACGCGGGCAATCAGCCCCAGCATTTT,CASSWDRAYAGNQPQHF,.,TRBJ1-5,TRBD1,TRBV28
TGCGCCAGCAGCTTTAGCGGGGGCACCCAGGAGACCCAGTACTTC,CASSFSGGTQETQYF,.,TRBJ2-5,TRBD2,TRBV5-1
TGTGCCAGCAGCACTAGCGGGGGGCCCCCTTCCGAGCAGTACTTC,CASSTSGGPPSEQYF,.,TRBJ2-7,TRBD2,TRBV7-8
TGTGCCAGCAGTCCCGGGAGCCTCGAATGGGGTCAGCCCCAGCATTTT,CASSPGSLEWGQPQHF,.,TRBJ1-5,.,TRBV7-9
TGCGCCAGCAGCCAAGAACGAGGGATCGGGAACACTGAAGCTTTCTTT,CASSQERGIGNTEAFF,.,TRBJ1-1,.,TRBV4-1
TGTGCCAGCAGCTTGGACAGAACACACTATGGCTACACCTTC,CASSLDRTHYGYTF,.,TRBJ1-2,.,TRBV5-6
TGCGCCAGCAGCCAAGAGGGGCGGTATTCACCCCTCCACTTT,CASSQEGRYSPLHF,once,TRBJ1-6,.,TRBV4-1
TGCGCCAGCAGCTTGAGCGGGTCCTACAATGAGCAGTTCTTC,CASSLSGSYNEQFF,.,TRBJ2-1,.,TRBV5-1
TGCGCCAGCAGTGAGTACAGGGGCTACGAGCAGTACTTC,CASSEYRGYEQYF,.,TRBJ2-7,TRBD1,TRBV10-1
TGTGCCAGCAGCTTATTACAGGGGCCTCCCTACGAGCAGTACTTC,CASSLLQGPPYEQYF,.,TRBJ2-7,TRBD1,TRBV7-9